The 19 T cell receptor beta chains below all came from one sample that was sequenced in a study of T cell clones after liver transplantation. Assay used: immunoSEQ multiplex PCR; TCRdb lists only in-frame clones, some missing. The sample lists some 80,000 clones; nearly 85% were seen once. The specimen was CD4+ T cells from blood, collected almost 47 months after liver transplant. The receptor set was obtained from a human patient who received a liver transplant. The graft donor may have given rise to some T cells.

This chain uses TRBV5-1 with TRBJ2-5, with 7 bases identical to TRBD2. V shed 3 bases, J shed 5 bases, and the junction held 7 bases outside the gene matches. From germline, CDR1 is SGHRS and CDR2 YFSETQ. CDR3 size: 14 residues. This chain's CDR3 is CASSWGGARETQYF. The CDR3 region has the DNA TGCGCCAGCAGCTGGGGAGGGGCAAGGGAGACCCAGTACTTC.

The count of this clone is one. The chain couples TRBV29-1 to TRBJ2-7; TRBD1 agrees at 7 bases. The J segment lost 4 bases and the V segment lost 5 bases, leaving 8 bases of the junction unmatched. The CDR3 runs to 13 residues. Germline V gives CDR1 SQVTM, CDR2 ANQGSEA. In DNA form, the CDR3 reads TGCAGCGTTAGCAGGGGGATTTTTTACGAGCAGTACTTC. Protein sequence: CSVSRGIFYEQYF.

This rearrangement joins TRBV28 to TRBJ2-5; no firm D call. The CDR3 extends over 13 amino acids. From germline, CDR1 is MDHEN and CDR2 SYDVKM. The V and J ends lost 3 bases and 5 bases respectively, with 10 bases between them. CDR3 in DNA: TGTGCCAGCAGTTTTTCTAGAAGGGAGACCCAGTACTTC. This encodes CASSFSRRETQYF.

The chain joins TRBV7-9 to TRBJ2-1; tentatively, D is TRBD1 or TRBD2 (5 bases each). Trimming cost V 5 bases and J 0 bases, with 14 bases left between them. Germline CDR1 SEHNR, CDR2 FQNEAQ (reference sequence). The CDR3 contains 16 residues. The CDR3 reads CASSPQAGSSYNEQFF. The CDR3 DNA sequence: TGTGCCAGCAGCCCCCAGGCAGGGAGCTCCTACAATGAGCAGTTCTTC.

The rearrangement joins TRBV19 to TRBJ1-1; D remains ambiguous. The CDR3 consists of 14 residues. Germline-derived CDR1 and CDR2 are LNHDA and SQIVND (reference sequence). V was clipped by 3 bases and J by 1 base, with 9 bases between them. The CDR3: CASSIGRTNTEAFF. Here the CDR3 DNA reads TGTGCCAGTAGTATTGGCAGGACGAACACTGAAGCTTTCTTT.

The chain recombines TRBV7-2 with TRBJ1-2; D gene uncertain. Germline V gene data show CDR1 as SGHTA and CDR2 as FQGNSA. The CDR3 is made up of 14 amino acids. V lost 1 base, J lost 7 bases, and 13 bases lay in between. CDR3 in DNA: TGTGCCAGCAGCTTAGAGGTTAGAGGAGCTGGCTACACCTTC. Its translation: CASSLEVRGAGYTF.

V and J are TRBV7-2 and TRBJ1-5, with 7 bases lining up with TRBD1. The CDR3 is 16 residues long. V dropped 5 bases and J dropped 0; count of bases not matched to a gene: 7. From germline, CDR1 is SGHTA and CDR2 FQGNSA. CDR3 amino acids: CASSPSGGRSNQPQHF. For the CDR3, the DNA is TGTGCCAGCAGCCCGTCAGGGGGTCGTAGCAATCAGCCCCAGCATTTT.

The gene calls are TRBV2 and TRBJ1-5; D may be TRBD1 (5 bases). Germline V gene sequence: CDR1 SNHLY, CDR2 FYNNEI. The length of the CDR3 is 16 residues. V lost 2 bases and J 2 bases, leaving 13 bases between the germline ends. The CDR3 loop is CASSEHGGVGNQPQHF. The CDR3 region has the DNA TGTGCCAGCAGTGAACATGGGGGGGTAGGCAATCAGCCCCAGCATTTT. The full variable domain, in which reference TRBV2 and TRBJ1-5 provide the parts outside the CDR3, is EPEVTQTPSHQVTQMGQEVILRCVPISNHLYFYWYRQILGQKVEFLVSFYNNEISEKSEIFDDQFSVERPDGSNFTLKIRSTKLEDSAMYFCASSEHGGVGNQPQHFGDGTRLSIL.

The V call is TRBV27, the J call TRBJ2-1; 11 nucleotides align to TRBD2. V trimming: 0 bases; J trimming: 9 bases; junction bases outside the gene matches: 7. Germline V gene sequence: CDR1 MNHEY, CDR2 SMNVEV (reference sequence). The CDR3 is made up of 16 amino acids. The CDR3: CASSLSVSGRAPEQFF. The CDR3 DNA follows: TGTGCCAGCAGTTTATCGGTTAGCGGGAGGGCCCCTGAGCAGTTCTTC.

The chain uses TRBV2 and TRBJ1-1; tentative D call: TRBD1 (5 bases). Germline values: CDR1 SNHLY, CDR2 FYNNEI. CDR3 length equals 13 residues. Between the trimmed V and J ends, which lost 2 bases and 6 bases, there was a span of 10 bases. CDR3 sequence reads: CASSETPGSEAFF. DNA of the CDR3: TGTGCCAGCAGTGAAACCCCAGGGTCTGAAGCTTTCTTT.

J is TRBJ1-5 and V is TRBV28; 9 bases fit TRBD1. V shed 3 bases, J shed 4 bases, and the junction held 4 bases outside the gene matches. CDR1 is MDHEN and CDR2 is SYDVKM in the germline V gene. This CDR3 is built from 15 residues. The CDR3 loop reads CASSFRGTGNQPQHF. CDR3 coding DNA: TGTGCCAGCAGTTTTCGAGGGACAGGGAATCAGCCCCAGCATTTT. Variable domain in full (rest from reference TRBV28 and TRBJ1-5): DVKVTQSSRYLVKRTGEKVFLECVQDMDHENMFWYRQDPGLGLRLIYFSYDVKMKEKGDIPEGYSVSREKKERFSLILESASTNQTSMYLCASSFRGTGNQPQHFGDGTRLSIL.

The table lists this clone with a count of one. The V gene is TRBV7-9, the J gene TRBJ2-3; TRBD2 aligns across 8 bases. V lost 2 bases to trimming and J lost 2 bases; unmatched junction nucleotides: 6. Looked up from germline, CDR1 is SEHNR and CDR2 is FQNEAQ (reference sequence). This CDR3 comprises 16 residues. CDR3 sequence: CASSLLAGGNTDTQYF. The CDR3 region has the DNA TGTGCCAGCAGCTTACTGGCGGGAGGAAACACAGATACGCAGTATTTT.

This chain connects TRBV5-1 to TRBJ2-5; possibly TRBD2 for D (6 bases). Looked up from germline, CDR1 is SGHRS and CDR2 is YFSETQ. Trimming removed 4 bases from V and 0 bases from J, with 16 bases in between. There are 16 residues in the CDR3. The CDR3 sequence: CASSPLASANQETQYF. CDR3 DNA sequence: TGCGCCAGCAGCCCTCTGGCTAGCGCCAACCAAGAGACCCAGTACTTC.

This chain connects TRBV19 to TRBJ1-4; 9 bases fit TRBD1. V trimming: 1 base; J trimming: 0 bases; junction bases outside the gene matches: 6. The CDR3 covers 18 residues. Germline-derived CDR1 and CDR2 are LNHDA and SQIVND (reference sequence). The CDR3 DNA is TGTGCCAGTAGTATAGTCGGGACAGGGACAGCAACTAATGAAAAACTGTTTTTT. Its protein is CASSIVGTGTATNEKLFF.

The chain is built from TRBV28 and TRBJ2-1; unclear D gene. The CDR3 runs 11 residues. Between the trimmed V and J ends, which lost 6 bases and 6 bases, there was a span of 6 bases. Germline values: CDR1 MDHEN, CDR2 SYDVKM. The CDR3 reads CASSEGNEQFF. In DNA, the CDR3 is TGTGCCAGCAGCGAAGGCAATGAGCAGTTCTTC.

CDR3 in amino acids: CASSPLGAKNIQYF. The CDR3 DNA follows: TGTGCCAGCAGTCCACTGGGGGCCAAAAACATTCAGTACTTC. The rearrangement uses TRBV27 and TRBJ2-4; D remains unclear. The CDR3 runs to 14 residues. The germline V gene encodes CDR1 MNHEY and CDR2 SMNVEV (reference sequence). V lost 5 bases and J lost 1, with 9 bases in between.

The V call is TRBV29-1, the J call TRBJ1-1, with 7 bases that match TRBD1. CDR1 SQVTM and CDR2 ANQGSEA come from the germline V gene. The CDR3 has 13 amino acids. The J segment lost 2 bases and the V segment lost 6 bases, leaving 6 bases of the junction unmatched. CDR3 amino acids: CSVTGTANTEAFF. The CDR3 bases are TGCAGCGTGACCGGGACAGCTAACACTGAAGCTTTCTTT.

V gene TRBV25-1 combines with J gene TRBJ2-7; weak D call: TRBD2 (6 bases). Germline loops: CDR1 MGHDK, CDR2 SYGVNS. CDR3 length: 14 amino acids. Trimming took off 4 bases at V and 3 bases at J, with 13 bases between the two ends. CDR3 DNA: TGTGCCAGCAGTGGAAGGGGACTGGGCTACGAGCAGTACTTC. Residues: CASSGRGLGYEQYF.

This chain uses TRBV5-1 with TRBJ1-3; D gene unclear. Trimming removed 0 bases from V and 3 bases from J, with 10 bases in between. The germline V gene encodes CDR1 SGHRS and CDR2 YFSETQ. This CDR3 region has 15 residues. The CDR3 nucleotides read TGCGCCAGCAGCTTGGGAGGGAGCGTTGGAAACACCATATATTTT. It yields the protein CASSLGGSVGNTIYF.